This T cell receptor beta chain is from a study of patients and donors after allogeneic stem cell transplantation. This CDR3 has 16 amino acids. Per germline, CDR1 SGHRS and CDR2 YFSETQ. With V trimmed by 0 bases and J by 7 bases, 5 bases remained unmatched. TCRdb ran MiXCR on the RT-PCR reads and lists one entry per CDR3 protein. The sample yields fewer than 250,000 distinct CDR3 sequences, around an eighth seen once. This clonotype has more than one count but fewer than ten. This TCR derives from a human donor who was either an allogeneic HSCT recipient or a stem cell or donor lymphocyte infusion donor (not recorded which). It is not recorded whose cells these are; they may come from a transplant donor. V usage is TRBV5-1 and J usage is TRBJ2-1; TRBD1 matches at 12 bases. Source material: blood, either unsorted or a sorted T cell fraction (not recorded which). CDR3 region: CASSLDGTGGWNEQFF. The DNA for the CDR3 is TGCGCCAGCAGCTTGGACGGGACAGGGGGCTGGAATGAGCAGTTCTTC.